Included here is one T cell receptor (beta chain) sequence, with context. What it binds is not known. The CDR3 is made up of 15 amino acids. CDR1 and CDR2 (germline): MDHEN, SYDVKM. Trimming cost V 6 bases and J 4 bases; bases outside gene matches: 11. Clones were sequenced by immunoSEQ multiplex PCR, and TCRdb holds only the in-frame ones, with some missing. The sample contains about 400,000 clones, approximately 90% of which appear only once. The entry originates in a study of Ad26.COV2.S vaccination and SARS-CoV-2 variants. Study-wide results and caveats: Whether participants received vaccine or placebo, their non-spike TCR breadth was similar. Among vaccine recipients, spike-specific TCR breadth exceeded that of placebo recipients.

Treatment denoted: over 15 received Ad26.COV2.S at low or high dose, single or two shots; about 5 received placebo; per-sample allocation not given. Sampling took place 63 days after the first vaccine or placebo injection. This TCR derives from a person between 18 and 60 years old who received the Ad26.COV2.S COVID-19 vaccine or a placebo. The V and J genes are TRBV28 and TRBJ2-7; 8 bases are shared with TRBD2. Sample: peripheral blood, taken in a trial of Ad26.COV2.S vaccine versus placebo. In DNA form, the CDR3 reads TGTGCCAGCAGCCTAACGGGCGGGGGGATTTACGAGCAGTACTTC. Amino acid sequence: CASSLTGGGIYEQYF.